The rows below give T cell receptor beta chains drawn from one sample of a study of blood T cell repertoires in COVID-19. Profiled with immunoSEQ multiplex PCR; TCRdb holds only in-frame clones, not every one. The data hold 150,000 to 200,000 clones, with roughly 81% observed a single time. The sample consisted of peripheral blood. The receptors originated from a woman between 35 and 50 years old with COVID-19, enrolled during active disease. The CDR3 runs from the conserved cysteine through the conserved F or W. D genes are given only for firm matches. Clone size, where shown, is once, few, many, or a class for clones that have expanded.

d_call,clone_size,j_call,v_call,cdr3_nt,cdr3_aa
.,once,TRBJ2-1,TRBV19,TGTGCCAGTAGTTTTAGCGGTTCCTACAATGAGCAGTTCTTC,CASSFSGSYNEQFF
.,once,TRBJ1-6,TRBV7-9,TGTGCCAGCAGCCTACCTCGGGGGGAGGCGGTAGGGAATTCACCCCTCCACTTT,CASSLPRGEAVGNSPLHF
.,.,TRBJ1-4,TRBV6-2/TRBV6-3,TGTGCCAGCAGTTACTCGATCGGGGGTGGAAAACTGTTTTTT,CASSYSIGGGKLFF
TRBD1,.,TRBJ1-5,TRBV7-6,TGTGCCAGCAGCTCCACAGGGGGCAATCAGCCCCAGCATTTT,CASSSTGGNQPQHF
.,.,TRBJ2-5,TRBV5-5,TGTGCCAGCAGCTTCCAGGGGCGGACTGGAGAGACCCAGTACTTC,CASSFQGRTGETQYF
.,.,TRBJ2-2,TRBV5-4,TGTGCCAGCAGCTTGGCTTACACCGGGGAGCTGTTTTTT,CASSLAYTGELFF
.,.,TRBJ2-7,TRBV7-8,TGTGCCAGCAGCTTCGATAGTAGCACAATCCCCTACGAGCAGTACTTC,CASSFDSSTIPYEQYF
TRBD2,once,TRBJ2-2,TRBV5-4,TGTGCCAGCAGCGGGGGACTAGCGGGAGTCGGGGAGCTGTTTTTT,CASSGGLAGVGELFF
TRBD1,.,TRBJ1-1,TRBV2,TGTGCCAGCAGTGCCAGGGGGCTTGTTGAAGCTTTCTTT,CASSARGLVEAFF
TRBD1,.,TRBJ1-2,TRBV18,TGTGCCAGCTCACCGCAGGGGGCGAGTGGCTACACCTTC,CASSPQGASGYTF
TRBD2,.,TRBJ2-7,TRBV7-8,TGTGCCAGCAGCTTAGCGGCTAGCGGGATCGAGCAGTACTTC,CASSLAASGIEQYF
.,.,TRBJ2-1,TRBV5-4,TGTGCCAGCAGCTTGGATTTTCCCCCGAGCTCTGGTGAGCAGTTCTTC,CASSLDFPPSSGEQFF
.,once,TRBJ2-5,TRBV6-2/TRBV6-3,TGTGCCAGCAGTTACCATAGTAATCCTCAAGAGACCCAGTACTTC,CASSYHSNPQETQYF
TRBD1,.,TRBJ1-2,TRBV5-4,TGTGCCAGCAGCCCTGGGGCAGGGGGTTCTTTCTACACCTTC,CASSPGAGGSFYTF
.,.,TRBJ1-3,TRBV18,TGTGCCAGCTCACCACCGTCGGTCGCGAGCTCTGGAAACACCATATATTTT,CASSPPSVASSGNTIYF